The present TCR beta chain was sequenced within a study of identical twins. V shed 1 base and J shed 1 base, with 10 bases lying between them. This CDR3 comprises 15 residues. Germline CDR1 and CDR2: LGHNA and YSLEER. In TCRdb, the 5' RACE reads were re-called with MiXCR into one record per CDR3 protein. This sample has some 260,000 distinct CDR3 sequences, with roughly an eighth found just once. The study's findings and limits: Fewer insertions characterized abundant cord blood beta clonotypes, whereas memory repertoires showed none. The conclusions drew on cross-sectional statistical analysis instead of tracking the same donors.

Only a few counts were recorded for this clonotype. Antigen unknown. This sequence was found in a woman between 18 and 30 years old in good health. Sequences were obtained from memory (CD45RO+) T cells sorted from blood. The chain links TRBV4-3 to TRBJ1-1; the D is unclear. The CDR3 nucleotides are TGCGCCAGCAGCCAAGCGGGTCCCTGGAACACTGAAGCTTTCTTT. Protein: CASSQAGPWNTEAFF.